These T cell receptor beta chains were read from a single sample in a study of T cell changes during pregnancy in multiple sclerosis. Measured with immunoSEQ multiplex PCR; TCRdb has only the in-frame clones, and not every one. The data hold 45,000 to 65,000 clones, with 85% to 95% observed a single time. The material sequenced was CD8+ T cells from peripheral blood mononuclear cells, taken in the third trimester of pregnancy. The source of these receptors is a female donor with multiple sclerosis, enrolled in a pregnancy study. CDR3s include the opening cysteine and the closing phenylalanine or tryptophan. The order of the fields is V gene, CDR3 length, J gene, D gene, clone size, CDR3 DNA, CDR3 protein. D genes are given only for firm matches. Clone size, where shown, is once, few, many, or a class for clones that have expanded.

v_gene: TRBV6-4
len: 17
j_gene: TRBJ2-1
d_gene: TRBD2
abundance: few
CDR3nt: TGTGCCAGCAGTGACTCGGGACTAGCGGGAGAAAGCAATGAGCAGTTCTTC
CDR3aa: CASSDSGLAGESNEQFF

v_gene: TRBV19
len: 15
j_gene: TRBJ2-3
d_gene: TRBD2
abundance: -
CDR3nt: TGTGCCAGTAGACCCTTAGCGGGGCTAACAGATACGCAGTATTTT
CDR3aa: CASRPLAGLTDTQYF

v_gene: TRBV5-1
len: 19
j_gene: TRBJ2-2
d_gene: TRBD2
abundance: -
CDR3nt: TGCGCCAGCACCTCGTGGGGGGGGGTCGCCATCGCGAACACCGGGGAGCTGTTTTTT
CDR3aa: CASTSWGGVAIANTGELFF

v_gene: TRBV27
len: 14
j_gene: TRBJ2-5
d_gene: TRBD1
abundance: -
CDR3nt: TGTGCCAGCAGTTGGGGACAGGGGTTTGGGACCCAGTACTTC
CDR3aa: CASSWGQGFGTQYF

v_gene: TRBV6-1
len: 17
j_gene: TRBJ1-1
d_gene: TRBD1
abundance: -
CDR3nt: TGTGCCAGCAGTGAAGATTGGGCAGGGGGTACCTGGACTGAAGCTTTCTTT
CDR3aa: CASSEDWAGGTWTEAFF

v_gene: TRBV7-8
len: 14
j_gene: TRBJ1-1
d_gene: TRBD1
abundance: once
CDR3nt: TGTGCCAGCAGCTTCACGACAGGGGACACTGAAGCTTTCTTT
CDR3aa: CASSFTTGDTEAFF

v_gene: TRBV6-1
len: 15
j_gene: TRBJ1-1
d_gene: -
abundance: -
CDR3nt: TGTGCCAGCAGTGATATTTCACGGTTGAACACTGAAGCTTTCTTT
CDR3aa: CASSDISRLNTEAFF

v_gene: TRBV7-2
len: 16
j_gene: TRBJ2-3
d_gene: TRBD2
abundance: -
CDR3nt: TGTGCCAGCAGCCCCGGGACTAGCGGGAGGACAGATACGCAGTATTTT
CDR3aa: CASSPGTSGRTDTQYF

v_gene: TRBV19
len: 13
j_gene: TRBJ1-3
d_gene: -
abundance: -
CDR3nt: TGTGCCAGTAGTCCCGGCGGGGTTGCCACCATATATTTT
CDR3aa: CASSPGGVATIYF

v_gene: TRBV4-1
len: 14
j_gene: TRBJ1-1
d_gene: -
abundance: -
CDR3nt: TGCGCCAGCAGCCAAGATCTGGGACACGTTGAAGCTTTCTTT
CDR3aa: CASSQDLGHVEAFF

v_gene: TRBV12-2
len: 15
j_gene: TRBJ2-7
d_gene: -
abundance: -
CDR3nt: TGTGCAAGTCGCTCCTTAAAGCGGGAAGGGTACGAGCAGTACTTC
CDR3aa: CASRSLKREGYEQYF

v_gene: TRBV7-9
len: 12
j_gene: TRBJ2-5
d_gene: -
abundance: -
CDR3nt: TGTGCCAGCAGCTCGATCAGAGAGACCCAGTACTTC
CDR3aa: CASSSIRETQYF

v_gene: TRBV30
len: 15
j_gene: TRBJ2-1
d_gene: -
abundance: -
CDR3nt: TGTGCCTGGAGCCCGACTCTTAGCTCCTACAATGAGCAGTTCTTC
CDR3aa: CAWSPTLSSYNEQFF

v_gene: TRBV19
len: 16
j_gene: TRBJ2-1
d_gene: TRBD2
abundance: once
CDR3nt: TGTGCCAGTAGCTGGGGAGCGGGAGCAGGAGAAAATGAGCAGTTCTTC
CDR3aa: CASSWGAGAGENEQFF

v_gene: TRBV27
len: 15
j_gene: TRBJ2-7
d_gene: TRBD2
abundance: -
CDR3nt: TGTGCCAGCAGCCACGGACTAGCGGGAGCCTACGAGCAGTACTTC
CDR3aa: CASSHGLAGAYEQYF

v_gene: TRBV6-1
len: 12
j_gene: TRBJ1-1
d_gene: -
abundance: -
CDR3nt: TGTGCCAGCAGTGAACTAGGAGGGGAGGCTTTCTTT
CDR3aa: CASSELGGEAFF

v_gene: TRBV7-9
len: 18
j_gene: TRBJ2-1
d_gene: -
abundance: once
CDR3nt: TGTGCCAGCAGCTTAGCAATTGATGCGGGTGAGAGGGACAATGAGCAGTTCTTC
CDR3aa: CASSLAIDAGERDNEQFF

v_gene: TRBV9
len: 14
j_gene: TRBJ2-7
d_gene: -
abundance: -
CDR3nt: TGTGCCAGCAGCTCTAGGAGTGACTCCTACGAGCAGTACTTC
CDR3aa: CASSSRSDSYEQYF

v_gene: TRBV5-1
len: 12
j_gene: TRBJ1-1
d_gene: -
abundance: many
CDR3nt: TGCGCCAGCAGCTTATCCGGGACAGAAGCTTTCTTT
CDR3aa: CASSLSGTEAFF

v_gene: TRBV6-4
len: 16
j_gene: TRBJ2-1
d_gene: TRBD2
abundance: -
CDR3nt: TGTGCCAGCAGTGATTTAGCGGGGGCCACCTACAATGAGCAGTTCTTC
CDR3aa: CASSDLAGATYNEQFF

v_gene: TRBV13
len: 12
j_gene: TRBJ2-7
d_gene: -
abundance: -
CDR3nt: TGTGCCAGCAGCTTAGGGCCGGACGAGCAGTACTTC
CDR3aa: CASSLGPDEQYF

v_gene: TRBV27
len: 14
j_gene: TRBJ2-2
d_gene: -
abundance: -
CDR3nt: TGTGCCAGCAGTTTATACTTGAACACCGGGGAGCTGTTTTTT
CDR3aa: CASSLYLNTGELFF

v_gene: TRBV21-1
len: 18
j_gene: TRBJ1-2
d_gene: -
abundance: -
CDR3nt: TGTGCCAGCAGCAAACACAGGGGTATAGTTCCTTCTAACTATGGCTACACCTTC
CDR3aa: CASSKHRGIVPSNYGYTF

v_gene: TRBV6-5
len: 11
j_gene: TRBJ1-4
d_gene: -
abundance: -
CDR3nt: TGTGCCAGCGCGACAGGTGAAAAACTGTTTTTT
CDR3aa: CASATGEKLFF

v_gene: TRBV18
len: 14
j_gene: TRBJ1-2
d_gene: -
abundance: once
CDR3nt: TGTGCCAGCTCACCGGGTACAGGGTTCGATGGCTACACCTTC
CDR3aa: CASSPGTGFDGYTF

v_gene: TRBV28
len: 16
j_gene: TRBJ2-5
d_gene: TRBD2
abundance: -
CDR3nt: TGTGCCAGCAGACCTCCATTGGGGGGGAGACAAGAGACCCAGTACTTC
CDR3aa: CASRPPLGGRQETQYF

v_gene: TRBV7-9
len: 18
j_gene: TRBJ2-2
d_gene: TRBD2
abundance: -
CDR3nt: TGTGCCAGCAGCCACCCCCGGCAACTAGCGGGAGGGGGCTGGGAGCTGTTTTTT
CDR3aa: CASSHPRQLAGGGWELFF

v_gene: TRBV7-9
len: 14
j_gene: TRBJ2-7
d_gene: -
abundance: -
CDR3nt: TGTGCCAGCAGCTCAGGGGATAGTCTTTACGAGCAGTACTTC
CDR3aa: CASSSGDSLYEQYF

v_gene: TRBV12-5
len: 13
j_gene: TRBJ1-1
d_gene: -
abundance: -
CDR3nt: TGTGCTAGTGGTAGGGGGGGGAACACTGAAGCTTTCTTT
CDR3aa: CASGRGGNTEAFF

v_gene: TRBV14
len: 11
j_gene: TRBJ2-7
d_gene: -
abundance: -
CDR3nt: TGTGCCAGCAGCCCGAGCTACGAGCAGTACTTC
CDR3aa: CASSPSYEQYF

v_gene: TRBV19
len: 14
j_gene: TRBJ2-2
d_gene: -
abundance: -
CDR3nt: TGTGCCAGTAGTATATTCGGAGCCACCGGGGAGCTGTTTTTT
CDR3aa: CASSIFGATGELFF

v_gene: TRBV4-3
len: 14
j_gene: TRBJ1-1
d_gene: TRBD1
abundance: -
CDR3nt: TGCGCCAGCAGCCGAGGACAGGGCAACACTGAAGCTTTCTTT
CDR3aa: CASSRGQGNTEAFF

v_gene: TRBV10-3
len: 15
j_gene: TRBJ1-5
d_gene: TRBD1
abundance: -
CDR3nt: TGTGCCATCAGTGAGTCCGGACAGGGCGGCCAGCCCCAGCATTTT
CDR3aa: CAISESGQGGQPQHF

v_gene: TRBV9
len: 15
j_gene: TRBJ2-1
d_gene: -
abundance: -
CDR3nt: TGTGCCAGCAACCCAGCGGGTAGCTCCTACAATGAGCAGTTCTTC
CDR3aa: CASNPAGSSYNEQFF

v_gene: TRBV5-1
len: 14
j_gene: TRBJ2-7
d_gene: TRBD2
abundance: -
CDR3nt: TGCGCCAGCAGCTCAGGAAGCGGGAACTACGAGCAGTACTTC
CDR3aa: CASSSGSGNYEQYF

v_gene: TRBV28
len: 15
j_gene: TRBJ1-2
d_gene: TRBD1
abundance: -
CDR3nt: TGTGCCAGCAGTCCGACAGTCAGGGGACAGGTTGGCTACACCTTC
CDR3aa: CASSPTVRGQVGYTF

v_gene: TRBV4-1
len: 14
j_gene: TRBJ2-3
d_gene: -
abundance: -
CDR3nt: TGCGCCAGCCTTGCGAGTAGCGGCACAGATACGCAGTATTTT
CDR3aa: CASLASSGTDTQYF

v_gene: TRBV6-5
len: 15
j_gene: TRBJ2-5
d_gene: -
abundance: once
CDR3nt: TGTGCCAGCAGGCCCCTTGGCGGGTACCAAGAGACCCAGTACTTC
CDR3aa: CASRPLGGYQETQYF

v_gene: TRBV27
len: 15
j_gene: TRBJ2-7
d_gene: TRBD1
abundance: -
CDR3nt: TGTGCCAGCAGTCCCGGGACAGGGAGATCCTACGAGCAGTACTTC
CDR3aa: CASSPGTGRSYEQYF

v_gene: TRBV9
len: 14
j_gene: TRBJ1-2
d_gene: TRBD1
abundance: -
CDR3nt: TGTGCCAGCAGCCCGCAGGACAGGGCCTATGGCTACACCTTC
CDR3aa: CASSPQDRAYGYTF

v_gene: TRBV11-2
len: 17
j_gene: TRBJ2-5
d_gene: TRBD1
abundance: -
CDR3nt: TGTGCCAGCAGCTTTATCCCGACAGGGGGCGGTGGAGAGACCCAGTACTTC
CDR3aa: CASSFIPTGGGGETQYF

v_gene: TRBV27
len: 17
j_gene: TRBJ1-5
d_gene: TRBD1
abundance: -
CDR3nt: TGTGCCAGCAGTCCGTCCGGGACAGGCTATAGCAATCAGCCCCAGCATTTT
CDR3aa: CASSPSGTGYSNQPQHF

v_gene: TRBV7-9
len: 16
j_gene: TRBJ2-5
d_gene: -
abundance: -
CDR3nt: TGTGCCAGCAGCCCCGCTACCGACAGCCTCCAAGAGACCCAGTACTTC
CDR3aa: CASSPATDSLQETQYF

v_gene: TRBV11-2
len: 15
j_gene: TRBJ2-7
d_gene: -
abundance: -
CDR3nt: TGTGCCAGCAGCTTAAGGAGGGAACCGACCTACGAGCAGTACTTC
CDR3aa: CASSLRREPTYEQYF

v_gene: TRBV7-9
len: 14
j_gene: TRBJ2-2
d_gene: TRBD1
abundance: -
CDR3nt: TGTGCCAGCAGGCAGGGGGCGAGCACCGGGGAGCTGTTTTTT
CDR3aa: CASRQGASTGELFF

v_gene: TRBV5-4
len: 14
j_gene: TRBJ1-1
d_gene: TRBD1
abundance: few
CDR3nt: TGTGCCAGCAGAGCAGACAGGGGGAACACTGAAGCTTTCTTT
CDR3aa: CASRADRGNTEAFF

v_gene: TRBV11-2
len: 15
j_gene: TRBJ1-4
d_gene: TRBD1
abundance: -
CDR3nt: TGTGCCAGCAGCTCATACAGGGGGCTCTATGAAAAACTGTTTTTT
CDR3aa: CASSSYRGLYEKLFF

v_gene: TRBV21-1
len: 14
j_gene: TRBJ2-1
d_gene: -
abundance: -
CDR3nt: TGTGCCAGCAGCAAGGGGGACAGTAAGAATGAGCAGTTCTTC
CDR3aa: CASSKGDSKNEQFF

v_gene: TRBV10-3
len: 15
j_gene: TRBJ1-5
d_gene: TRBD1
abundance: -
CDR3nt: TGTGCCATCAGTGGCAGGACAGGGCAAGGACAGCCCCAGCATTTT
CDR3aa: CAISGRTGQGQPQHF

v_gene: TRBV4-1
len: 13
j_gene: TRBJ2-1
d_gene: TRBD2
abundance: -
CDR3nt: TGCGCCAGCAGCCAGGTGGGGGGGAATGAGCAGTTCTTC
CDR3aa: CASSQVGGNEQFF

v_gene: TRBV5-1
len: 15
j_gene: TRBJ2-1
d_gene: TRBD2
abundance: -
CDR3nt: TGCGCCAGCAGCTTCCTGGCGGGAGAATACAATGAGCAGTTCTTC
CDR3aa: CASSFLAGEYNEQFF

v_gene: TRBV4-1
len: 15
j_gene: TRBJ2-5
d_gene: TRBD2
abundance: -
CDR3nt: TGCGCCAGCAGCCTGGGACTAGCGGAACAAGAGACCCAGTACTTC
CDR3aa: CASSLGLAEQETQYF